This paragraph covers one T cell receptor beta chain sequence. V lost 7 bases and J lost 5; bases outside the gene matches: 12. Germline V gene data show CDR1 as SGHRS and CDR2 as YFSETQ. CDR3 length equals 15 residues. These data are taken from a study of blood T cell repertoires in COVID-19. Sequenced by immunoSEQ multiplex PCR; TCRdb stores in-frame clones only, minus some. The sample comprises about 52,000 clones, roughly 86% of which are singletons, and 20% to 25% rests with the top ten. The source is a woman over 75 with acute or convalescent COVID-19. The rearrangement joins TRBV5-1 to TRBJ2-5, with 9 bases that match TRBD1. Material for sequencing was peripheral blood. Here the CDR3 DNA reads TGCGCCAGCTTCAGACAGGGGGGCCTTAGGGAGACCCAGTACTTC. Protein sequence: CASFRQGGLRETQYF.